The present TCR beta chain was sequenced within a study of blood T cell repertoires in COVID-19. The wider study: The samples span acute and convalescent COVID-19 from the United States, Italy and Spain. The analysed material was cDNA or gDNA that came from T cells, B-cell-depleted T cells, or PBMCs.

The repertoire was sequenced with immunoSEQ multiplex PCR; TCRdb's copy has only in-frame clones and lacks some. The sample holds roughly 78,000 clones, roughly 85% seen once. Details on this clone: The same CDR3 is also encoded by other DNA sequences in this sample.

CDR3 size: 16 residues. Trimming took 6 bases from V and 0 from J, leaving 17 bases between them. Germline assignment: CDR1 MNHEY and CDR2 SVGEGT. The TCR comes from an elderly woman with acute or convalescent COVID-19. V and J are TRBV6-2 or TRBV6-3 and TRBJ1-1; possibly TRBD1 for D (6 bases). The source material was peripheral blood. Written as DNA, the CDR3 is TGTGCCAGCAGCCCTAGGGGGTCCAGTATGAACACTGAAGCTTTCTTT. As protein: CASSPRGSSMNTEAFF.